Detailed here is one T cell receptor beta chain. Here immunoSEQ multiplex PCR was the method, and the copy in TCRdb shows in-frame clones only, minus some. The sample holds approximately 27,000 clones, less than 75% seen once. The data were taken from a study of PD-1 blockade in classical Hodgkin lymphoma. V was clipped by 1 base and J by 8 bases, with 5 bases between them. CDR3 length: 12 amino acids. Germline V lookup: CDR1 KGHSH, CDR2 LQKENI. Each of the patients experienced relapse following autologous stem cell transplantation, and their brentuximab vedotin exposure differed. The material sequenced was peripheral blood mononuclear cells (PBMCs), taken before the second cycle of nivolumab. The clonotype originates from a human donor with classical Hodgkin lymphoma. This chain uses TRBV18 with TRBJ1-4; D is unclear. CDR3 sequence (DNA): TGTGCCAGCTCACCACGTCAGGAAAAACTGTTTTTT. Protein sequence: CASSPRQEKLFF.